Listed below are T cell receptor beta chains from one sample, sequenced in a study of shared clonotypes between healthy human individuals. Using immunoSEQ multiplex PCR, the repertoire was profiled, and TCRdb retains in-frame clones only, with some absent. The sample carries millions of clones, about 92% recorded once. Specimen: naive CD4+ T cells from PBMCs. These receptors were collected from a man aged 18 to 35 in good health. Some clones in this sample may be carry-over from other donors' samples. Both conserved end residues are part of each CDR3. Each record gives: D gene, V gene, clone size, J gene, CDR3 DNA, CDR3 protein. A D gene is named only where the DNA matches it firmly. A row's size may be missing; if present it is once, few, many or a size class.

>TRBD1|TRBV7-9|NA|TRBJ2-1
TGTGCCAGCAGCGACAGGGGGTATGAGCAGTTCTTC
CASSDRGYEQFF
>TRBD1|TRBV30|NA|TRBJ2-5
TGTGCCTGTTCCACAGGGGCGACGCCACAAGAGACCCAGTACTTC
CACSTGATPQETQYF
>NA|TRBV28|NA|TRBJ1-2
TGTGCCAGCCGCCCCGTGGGGAGTGGCTATGGCTACACCTTC
CASRPVGSGYGYTF
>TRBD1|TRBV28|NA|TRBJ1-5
TGTGCCAGCAGTTATCCTCAGGGGGCTGGCAATCAGCCCCAGCATTTT
CASSYPQGAGNQPQHF
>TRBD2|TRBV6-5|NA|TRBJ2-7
TGTGCCAGCACTTCAGGGGCTAGCGGGACGTACGAGCAGTACTTC
CASTSGASGTYEQYF
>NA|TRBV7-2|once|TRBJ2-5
TGTGCCTCCCGGGGTGGTCCGGCGGGAGAGACCCAGTACTTC
CASRGGPAGETQYF
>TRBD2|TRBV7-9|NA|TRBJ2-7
TGTGCCAGCAGCCGAGCGGGAAACTACTACGAGCAGTACTTC
CASSRAGNYYEQYF
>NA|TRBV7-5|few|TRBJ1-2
TGTGCCAGAAGCCCTAGAGGAACGACAGGCCTAGCCGAGGGCTACACCTTC
CARSPRGTTGLAEGYTF
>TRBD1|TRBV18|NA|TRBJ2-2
TGTGCCAGCTCACCTGTACAGGGGGACACCGGGGAGCTGTTTTTT
CASSPVQGDTGELFF
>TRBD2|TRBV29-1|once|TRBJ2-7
TGCAGCGTTACCGGACTAGCGGGAGTAAGTGAGCAGTACTTC
CSVTGLAGVSEQYF
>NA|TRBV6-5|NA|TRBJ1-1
TGTGCCAGCAGTTACTCGAGGCAGACTGAAGCTTTCTTT
CASSYSRQTEAFF
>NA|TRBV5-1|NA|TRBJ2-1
TGCGCCAGCAGCTCCGGGACCACCGATGGGAATGAGCAGTTCTTC
CASSSGTTDGNEQFF
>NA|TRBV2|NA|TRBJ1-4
TGTGCCAGCAGGAGGGTCCGGGCGGGGGATGAAAAACTGTTTTTT
CASRRVRAGDEKLFF
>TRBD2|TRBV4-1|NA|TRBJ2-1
TGCGCCAGCAGCACGACGGCTAGCGGGAGCGGGCATGAGCAGTTCTTC
CASSTTASGSGHEQFF
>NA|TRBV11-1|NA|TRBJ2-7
TGTGCCAGCAGCTTTTCTGGGGCATCCTACGAGCAGTACTTC
CASSFSGASYEQYF
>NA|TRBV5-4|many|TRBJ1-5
TGTGCCAGCAGCTCCGTCGGGGAGCCCCAGCATTTT
CASSSVGEPQHF
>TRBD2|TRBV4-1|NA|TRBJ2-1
TGCGCCAGCAGCCAACCCTACACTAGCGACAATGAGCAGTTCTTC
CASSQPYTSDNEQFF
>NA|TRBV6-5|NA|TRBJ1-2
TGTGCCAGCCGGCGGGGGGAAGCTAACTATGGCTACACCTTC
CASRRGEANYGYTF
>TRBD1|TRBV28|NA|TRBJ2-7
TGTGCCAGCAGGTCGGGACAGGGGTCGCACGAGCAGTACTTC
CASRSGQGSHEQYF
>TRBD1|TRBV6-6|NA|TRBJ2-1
TGTGCCACTCGACCCCCCGGGACAGGAGGTGTCTTC
CATRPPGTGGVF